This T cell receptor (beta chain) originates from a study of cytomegalovirus exposure and HLA in healthy donors. Study-level background: There were fewer than 500 genotyped donors. Of these, about 80% fell in the genetic ancestry cluster associated with self-reported Caucasian donors. Study-wide results and caveats: In a later analysis, CMV-associated beta chains were mostly HLA-associated, it appeared. Across donors, sequencing depth was assumed by presence/absence analyses to be roughly uniform.

The PCR had 60 Vbeta and 13 Jbeta primers. The repertoire was sequenced with immunoSEQ multiplex PCR; TCRdb's copy has only in-frame clones and lacks some. In the table there are more than 130,000 clones, 60% to 80% of which are singletons. As for this clone: The antigen remains undetermined.

Germline assignment: CDR1 MNHEY and CDR2 SVGAGI. The CDR3 sequence is 15 residues long. The source of this sequence is a woman aged 50 to 60 in good health and CMV-seronegative. Material: PBMCs. This rearrangement joins TRBV6-5 to TRBJ2-5; the match to TRBD2 covers 13 bases. TRBJ2-7 explains the end of the DNA better; the J call may be wrong. CDR3 amino acids: CASRTSGGGRHEQYF. DNA for the CDR3: TGTGCCAGCAGAACTAGCGGGGGGGGCCGCCACGAGCAGTACTTC.